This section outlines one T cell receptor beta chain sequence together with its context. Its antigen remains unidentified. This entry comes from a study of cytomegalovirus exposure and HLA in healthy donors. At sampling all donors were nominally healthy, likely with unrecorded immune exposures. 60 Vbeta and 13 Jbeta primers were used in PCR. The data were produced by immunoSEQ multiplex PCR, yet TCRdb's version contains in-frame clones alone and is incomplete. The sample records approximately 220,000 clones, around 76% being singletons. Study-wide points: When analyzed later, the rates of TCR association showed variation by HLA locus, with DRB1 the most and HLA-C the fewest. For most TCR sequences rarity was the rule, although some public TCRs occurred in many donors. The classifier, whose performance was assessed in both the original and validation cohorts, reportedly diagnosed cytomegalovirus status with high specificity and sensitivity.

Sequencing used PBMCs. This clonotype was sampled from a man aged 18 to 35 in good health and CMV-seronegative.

The CDR3 sequence: CASRGGNQPQHF. For the CDR3, the DNA is TGTGCCAGCAGGGGAGGCAATCAGCCCCAGCATTTT. The chain uses TRBV28 and TRBJ1-5; D gene unclear. CDR3 length: 12 amino acids. The germline V gene encodes CDR1 MDHEN and CDR2 SYDVKM. The V gene lost 6 bases and the J gene lost 2 bases, with 5 bases spanning the gap.